The entry below describes one TCR beta chain. The data stem from a study of glioma-infiltrating T cells. In the study overall: Dexamethasone exposure before glioma surgery was limited to six or fewer days.

TCR alpha and beta CDR3 regions were amplified from RNA using iRepertoire nested multiplex PCR. One entry per CDR3 protein results from TCRdb running MiXCR on the multiplex PCR reads. The repertoire includes a few hundred thousand distinct CDR3 sequences, roughly two fifths of them detected once, and 12% sits in the top ten. CDR3 length equals 15 residues. Germline CDR1 reads SGHRS; CDR2 reads YFSETQ. V was shortened by 5 bases and J by 7 bases, with 19 bases between the two germline ends. Sequencing was carried out using glioma tissue, nonneoplastic brain tissue, or PBMCs (not recorded which). The TCR originated in a human donor with low-grade glioma or glioblastoma, undergoing nonglioma brain surgery, or in good health (not recorded which). V is TRBV5-1 and J is TRBJ1-5, with no clear D. In DNA, the CDR3 is TGCGCCAGCAGTCCTGTTTCAGGCTCGGGGCAGCCCCAGCATTTT. Protein sequence: CASSPVSGSGQPQHF. The full variable domain, rest sourced from reference TRBV5-1 and TRBJ1-5, is KAGVTQTPRYLIKTRGQQVTLSCSPISGHRSVSWYQQTPGQGLQFLFEYFSETQRNKGNFPGRFSGRQFSNSRSEMNVSTLELGDSALYLCASSPVSGSGQPQHFGDGTRLSIL.